The clone carrying this T cell receptor beta chain was counted many times. This entry is derived from a study of early T cells in non-severe SARS-CoV-2 infection. About the research overall: Unsorted whole blood bulk RNA was sequenced, with unpaired chains.

Trimming took 3 bases from V and 0 from J; bases not matched to a gene: 7. The V gene's germline CDR1 is LNHDA and CDR2 SQIVND (reference sequence). The CDR3 covers 17 residues. Attachment of unique molecular identifiers to individual cDNA molecules was performed. One entry per CDR3 protein, called by TCRdb with MiXCR from the 5' RACE reads. The sample has 32,000 or so distinct CDR3 sequences; less than 5.5% are singletons. The receptor was isolated from an adult who was a healthcare worker with PCR-confirmed SARS-CoV-2 infection or an uninfected control (not recorded which). The chain couples TRBV19 to TRBJ2-2; 7 bases line up with TRBD2. Sequencing was done on a sample of whole blood. The CDR3 coding sequence is TGTGCCAGTAGTATCGCCAGGGAGGGAGCGAACACCGGGGAGCTGTTTTTT. Amino acid sequence: CASSIAREGANTGELFF. Complete variable domain (other parts from reference TRBV19 and TRBJ2-2): DGGITQSPKYLFRKEGQNVTLSCEQNLNHDAMYWYRQDPGQGLRLIYYSQIVNDFQKGDIAEGYSVSREKKESFPLTVTSAQKNPTAFYLCASSIAREGANTGELFFGEGSRLTVL.